This T cell receptor (beta chain) derives from a study of cytomegalovirus exposure and HLA in healthy donors listed by TCRdb under 2017. About the investigation overall: An earlier analysis of about 530 of the donors reported 276 Gb of sequence data and roughly 120 million unique TCR beta sequences obtained from some 170 million T cells. Around 320 gigabases of sequencing data and approximately 84 million unique TCR sequences were included in an early release covering 500 to 750 HLA-typed donors. The genetic ancestry cluster associated with self-reported Caucasian donors included approximately 85% of the approximately 400 genotyped donors. The aim of the study was to test whether cataloging public T cell receptors could identify signatures of past pathogen exposure. Using immunosequencing, the study profiled T cell repertoires from some 670 subjects and related those repertoires to cytomegalovirus serostatus. In addition to the first cohort of 666 subjects, a separate validation cohort of approximately 110 different subjects was used. To predict cytomegalovirus infection status, the study brought together high-throughput TCR immunosequencing, statistical association of individual TCRs with disease status, and machine learning. In a later analysis, previously published TCR beta repertoires from several hundred donors were re-analyzed and high-resolution HLA genotyping was added so that TCR occurrence patterns could be studied. Rather than using new phenotypic data, the later analysis identified candidate immune exposures from TCR beta sequences and from how often those sequences occurred across donors. An earlier analysis of 500 to 750 of the donors applied high-throughput TCR beta sequencing to assess whether each TCR beta V gene segment acted as functional or pseudogenic. Donor age, sex, ethnicity and CMV serostatus were collected together with the repertoire data. A later genetic analysis used genome-wide SNP genotypes for about three fifths of the roughly 700 donors, treating that subset as a discovery cohort. Every repertoire in the discovery cohort had been generated on one and the same sequencing platform. HLA typing included class I and class II loci at four-digit resolution. Typing coverage differed by locus: A, B, C, DRB1 and DQB1 were typed in about 620-640 donors, DQA1 in around 500, DPA1 in some 610, and DPB1 in 450 to 490. Four to six DR-DQ haplotypes were handled as single units for association and clustering, since linkage in the cohort was strong. Among around 400 genotyped donors of the cohort, an average of around 240,000 unique TCR beta nucleotide sequences were sequenced per donor, roughly 20% of them non-productive.

This clone was observed a single time. It lacks a known antigen. There are no base qualities to consult, and no much larger clone falls within one base. Library method: the immunoSEQ multiplex PCR assay. For the multiplex PCR, a mixture combining 60 forward primers for TCR Vbeta segments and 13 reverse primers for TCR Jbeta segments was used. The CDR3 region of rearranged TCR beta genes was amplified from genomic DNA by a multiplex PCR assay. On the Illumina HiSeq System, the amplified TCR beta libraries were sequenced as 87-base-pair reads. The original methods were these. Across the 600 to 700 repertoires, a later analysis counted 80 million or so unique TCR beta chains, around 10 million of which were shared by at least two donors. Raw reads were error-corrected and collapsed into unique sequences by a nearest-neighbor algorithm in which closely related sequences were merged to remove PCR and sequencing errors. To assign V, D and J gene segments, CDR3 sequences were aligned to IMGT reference sequences. For a sequence to be retained, a match of at least six nucleotides was required to both a V gene segment and a J gene segment. Rearrangements were classified as productive when the CDR3 lacked stop codons and remained in frame with V and J, and all other rearrangements were classified as non-productive. CDR3 was defined according to IMGT convention as the region running from the second conserved V-encoded cysteine to the conserved J-encoded phenylalanine. In an earlier analysis of roughly 610 of the donors, sequences lacking an unambiguous match to a single V gene segment were excluded. An earlier analysis of fewer than 650 of the donors classified V segments as functional when productive rearrangements were above 56.7% and as segregating when the standard deviation between donors was above 5%. To diagnose cytomegalovirus status from the catalog of TCR beta chain sequences, a statistical classification framework was built. In a later analysis, V and J genes were assigned by comparing TCR nucleotide sequences against IMGT/GENE-DB human TR gene sequences. In a later analysis, CDR3 sequences and most-parsimonious VDJ recombination scenarios were assigned using the TCRdist pipeline. In a later analysis, each TCR beta chain was defined by its CDR3 amino acid sequence together with its V-gene family, and reads lacking a unique V-gene family were excluded. To address suspected cross-contamination and a sequencing artifact, a later analysis removed around 590 highly shared, low-generation-probability nucleotide sequences. In a later analysis, a clonal expansion index for each public chain was calculated from normalized within-repertoire ranks of inferred template counts. A later analysis computed generation probabilities with a VDJ recombination model fitted to out-of-frame rearrangements, and checked the results against IGoR. In a later analysis, TCR-TCR, TCR-HLA and TCR-CMV co-occurrence was scored with hypergeometric tests, and a repertoire-size bias correction was applied to TCR pairs. False discovery rates were estimated in a later analysis by permuting HLA or CMV assignments 20 times. In a later analysis, co-occurring TCRs were grouped using DBSCAN, and TCRdist sequence similarity was added for clustering within HLA-allele-positive subsets. Repertoires with fewer than 30,000 or more than 120,000 public chains were left out of co-occurrence clustering, as were five repertoires with anomalous nucleotide sharing. Entries here come from immuneACCESS through TCRdb and include only in-frame sequences with V and J called. Some clones fail to appear in such tables; in the studies checked, an unresolved V gene covers under half of the shortfall, and the cause of the remainder is unknown. V and J calls and clone size come straight from that table; D and trimming were deduced from the DNA. Here the sample has about 160,000 clones; roughly 77% occur a single time. Of the sample, around 2.3% is held by the ten largest clones.

Spanning cysteine to phenylalanine, the CDR3 consists of 15 amino acids. Only CDR3 DNA remains: 45 bases, in frame from the first base. Reading the germline V gene (reference sequence) gives CDR1 LNHDA and CDR2 SQIVND. Trimming takes 6 bases off V and 5 bases off J; junction bases not matched to a gene: 10. In total, approximately 610 healthy bone marrow donors made up the cohort. Cohort members were all nominally healthy when sampled, although unrecorded immune exposures were likely present. The donor was CMV seropositive and was included in the group of 300 or so seropositive cohort members. Every donor gave a peripheral blood sample, and the peripheral blood mononuclear cells from that sample were used for TCR beta sequencing. Genomic DNA was extracted from the blood cell samples with the Qiagen DNeasy Blood Extraction Kit. The study at large found these results: According to a later analysis, parvovirus B19, influenza, CMV and Epstein-Barr virus appeared linked to several top co-occurrence clusters. The classifier was reported to diagnose cytomegalovirus status with high specificity and sensitivity in both the original cohort and the validation cohort. In a later analysis, HLA-associated TCR beta chains showed more clonal expansion and lower generation probabilities than non-associated chains that were equally common. According to a later analysis, most CMV-associated TCR beta chains appeared to be HLA-restricted, and the HLA associations seemed to be driven largely by CMV exposure. Linkage disequilibrium might explain the correlated functional status among segregating V segments, but an unknown experimental factor could not be excluded. Sequencing depth was assumed to be roughly uniform across donors in the presence/absence analyses, though that assumption may not hold. At a false discovery rate of 0.05, a later analysis linked around 15,000 TCR beta sequences to specific HLA alleles. Only TCR beta chains were sequenced in this cohort, and the absence of alpha or paired-chain data limited detectable features. Across donors, most TCR sequences were observed very rarely, whereas some public TCRs were present in many individuals. A total of fewer than 200 TCR beta chains were listed by the study as associated with cytomegalovirus. Because counts were too low, around 17 rarely observed V segments, including chromosome 9 orphons, were left out of the earlier analysis of about 500 of the donors. The only immune exposure information available for the cohort was CMV serostatus. A later analysis found that TCR association rates varied across HLA loci, with DRB1 alleles showing the most associated TCRs and HLA-C alleles the fewest. The authors suggested that the approach could potentially be generalized to other disease states and immunological phenotypes. Three of the identified cytomegalovirus-associated TCR beta chains were confirmed in vitro to be specific for cytomegalovirus antigens. Because HLA typing was unavailable for some donors at each locus, only the typed subset was used in association tests. Because the 87-base-pair reads could not distinguish some IMGT-functional V segments, including TRBV6-2 and TRBV6-3, those segments were excluded. In an earlier analysis of several hundred of the donors, most TCR beta V segments were observed in productive rearrangements about 90% or about 30% of the time, broadly matching IMGT annotations. Strong co-occurrence of HLA alleles, especially DR and DQ, made assigning TCR associations to individual alleles difficult. A cluster of highly shared sequence variants was judged likely to be a technical artifact of the sequencing pipeline. An association between a missense DCLRE1C variant and V-gene and J-gene trimming of TCR beta chains was found in a later genetic analysis and replicated in an independent cohort. A further reported finding was that TCR beta sequences accurately predicted the HLA-A and HLA-B alleles for most subjects in the first cohort. In a later genetic analysis, fewer N-insertions in productive TCRs were reported among donors in an Asian-associated ancestry cluster than the 666-donor mean.

What was sequenced was PBMCs. The sequence derives from a man aged 45 to 65 in good health and CMV-seropositive. In this chain, TRBV19 is recombined with TRBJ2-5; 9 bases in between match TRBD1. The DNA sequence is as follows: TGTGCCAGTAGACCCAGGACAGGGGAAGGGGAGACCCAGTACTTC. This gives the protein CASRPRTGEGETQYF.